This T cell receptor (beta chain) was recovered during a study of T cell repertoires in cytomegalovirus infection. The overall study: Based on public TCR beta signatures, there were indications of CMV infection and of a matching HLA type. Study observations and caveats: There were HLA-C-restricted CMV-specific TCR beta clonotypes dominating the ex vivo response. Identification of carriers of CMV plus the relevant HLA was performed using cumulative public TCR beta family frequency.

This clonotype turned up a few times. As yet, its antigen is unknown. CDR3 length: 16 residues. J gave up 4 bases and V 4 bases, and 8 bases lay outside the gene matches. Germline CDR1 and CDR2: LGHNA and YNFKEQ. TCRdb fed the reads into MiXCR, producing one record per CDR3 protein. The data show 450,000 to 550,000 distinct CDR3 sequences, approximately 15% seen once. The genes are TRBV4-2 and TRBJ2-2; TRBD1 agrees at 8 bases. The receptor was isolated from a human donor in good health (CMV status not recorded). Some clones in this sample may be carry-over from other donors' samples. Material: CD8+ T cells from PBMCs. CDR3 in DNA: TGTGCCAGCAGCCCCGAGACAGGGGCCATCACCGGGGAGCTGTTTTTT. It translates to CASSPETGAITGELFF.